This T cell receptor beta chain came from a study of sequential checkpoint blockade in melanoma. Study-wide context: After both sequences, patients received maintenance nivolumab. TCRbeta immunosequencing was performed on DNA from 91 pretreatment melanoma tumor samples. Twenty-two patients had tumor biopsies before treatment and at week 13. Study-wide results and limits: T-cell fraction and clonality followed PD-L1 and CD8+ counts, not mutational load.

The CDR3 is 16 amino acids. With 5 bases removed from V and 0 bases from J, the gap between germline ends came to 18 bases. Germline CDR1 reads SGHRS; CDR2 reads YFSETQ. Treatment reported: randomized to nivolumab then ipilimumab (arm A) or the reverse (arm B). As concerns this clone: The antigen is not known.

Clones were sequenced by immunoSEQ multiplex PCR, and TCRdb holds only the in-frame ones, with some missing. The sample records about 12,000 clones, approximately 27% being singletons. This material consisted of tumor tissue (inferred from file names), taken from a patient given nivolumab and ipilimumab in sequence. This rearrangement joins TRBV5-1 to TRBJ2-7; a possible D gene is TRBD2 (6 bases). The receptor comes from a human donor with melanoma. The CDR3 DNA is TGCGCCAGCAGTCCATCCCCTTCGCGGGGCTCCTACGAGCAGTACTTC. It translates to CASSPSPSRGSYEQYF. The full variable domain, with the rest looked up from reference TRBV5-1 and TRBJ2-7, is KAGVTQTPRYLIKTRGQQVTLSCSPISGHRSVSWYQQTPGQGLQFLFEYFSETQRNKGNFPGRFSGRQFSNSRSEMNVSTLELGDSALYLCASSPSPSRGSYEQYFGPGTRLTVT.